The clone carrying this T cell receptor (beta chain) was picked up a small number of times. Its antigen remains unidentified. Profiling relied on immunoSEQ multiplex PCR, and the TCRdb table lists in-frame clones only, not all of them. The sample contains 30,000 to 35,000 clones, around 84% of which appear only once. Time point here: cycle 4 day 1 (C4D1), after five to seven weeks of nivolumab. In every patient, relapse followed autologous stem cell transplantation, while exposure to brentuximab vedotin differed. CD4+ T cells were purified from thawed PBMCs by negative selection. Complete response, partial response or progressive disease constituted the best response categories observed. This specimen comes from a study of PD-1 blockade in classical Hodgkin lymphoma. This CDR3 region has 13 residues. The germline gives CDR1 SNHLY, CDR2 FYNNEI. V dropped 4 bases and J dropped 8 bases, with 11 bases sitting between them.

Points from the study as a whole: Complete responders possessed baseline diversity comparable to newly diagnosed patients. Although disease activity or prior therapy may be involved, causes of the repertoire differences remain undefined.

This TCR was recovered from a human donor with classical Hodgkin lymphoma. This chain uses TRBV2 with TRBJ1-4, with D possibly being TRBD1 (6 bases). The specimen comprised CD4+ T cells from blood, sampled before the fourth cycle of nivolumab. In DNA, the CDR3 is TGTGCCAGCAGTGTAGGGGGGATCGAAAAACTGTTTTTT. This gives the protein CASSVGGIEKLFF.